The 23 T cell receptor beta chains reported below all come from one sample, sequenced in a study of T cell changes during pregnancy in multiple sclerosis. Method: immunoSEQ multiplex PCR; TCRdb's copy keeps in-frame clones and lacks some. The repertoire holds about 45,000 clones, with 91% as singletons. The input for sequencing was CD8+ T cells from peripheral blood mononuclear cells, taken in the second trimester of pregnancy. The receptor set was obtained from a female donor with multiple sclerosis, enrolled in a pregnancy study.

The chain has TRBV2 and TRBJ1-2; D remains unclear. The germline V gene encodes CDR1 SNHLY and CDR2 FYNNEI. The CDR3 covers 14 residues. Trimming pared 7 bases from V and 5 bases from J, leaving 17 bases between. CDR3 sequence: CASKAGGELYGYTF. CDR3 bases: TGTGCCAGCAAGGCGGGCGGGGAACTTTATGGCTACACCTTC.

This sequence joins TRBV27 and TRBJ2-2; tentative D call: TRBD2 (6 bases). Between the trimmed V and J ends, which lost 1 base and 6 bases, there was a span of 15 bases. Germline V CDR1 and CDR2: MNHEY, SMNVEV (reference sequence). This CDR3 spans 16 amino acids. Written as DNA, the CDR3 is TGTGCCAGCAGTTTATTTGGAGGGTCGGGGGCCGGGGAGCTGTTTTTT. Translation gives CASSLFGGSGAGELFF.

V is TRBV6-6 and J is TRBJ1-1; D perhaps matches TRBD1 (5 bases). This CDR3 contains 12 residues. The germline V gene encodes CDR1 MNHNY and CDR2 SVGAGI (reference sequence). Trimming pared 2 bases from V and 7 bases from J, leaving 8 bases between. The CDR3 here is CASSYGQGEAFF. The DNA of the CDR3 is TGTGCCAGCAGTTACGGGCAGGGTGAAGCTTTCTTT.

V gene TRBV27 combines with J gene TRBJ1-1, with a tentative D call TRBD1 (5 bases). The germline gives CDR1 MNHEY, CDR2 SMNVEV (reference sequence). V shed 11 bases and J shed 9 bases, with 16 bases lying between them. The CDR3 length is 11 residues. The CDR3 region is CAARSGGKAFF. The CDR3, as DNA: TGTGCCGCCCGAAGTGGGGGGAAAGCTTTCTTT.

J is TRBJ1-6 and V is TRBV27; the D gene is possibly TRBD1 (6 bases). The V end was cut by 4 bases, the J end by 8 bases, with 15 bases between. The CDR3 has 15 residues. Germline CDR1 MNHEY, CDR2 SMNVEV (reference sequence). The CDR3 sequence: CASSSGQLIDSPLHF. CDR3 DNA: TGTGCCAGCAGTTCTGGACAGTTAATAGATTCACCCCTCCACTTT.

The rearrangement links TRBV2 to TRBJ2-4, with TRBD1 matching 8 bases. Looked up from germline, CDR1 is SNHLY and CDR2 is FYNNEI. V lost 4 bases, J lost 2 bases, and 4 bases stayed unmatched. The CDR3 length is 15 residues. In DNA form, the CDR3 reads TGTGCCAGCAGTGGGACAGGGCGAACCAAAAACATTCAGTACTTC. Amino acid sequence: CASSGTGRTKNIQYF. The full variable domain, its missing parts supplied by reference TRBV2 and TRBJ2-4, is EPEVTQTPSHQVTQMGQEVILRCVPISNHLYFYWYRQILGQKVEFLVSFYNNEISEKSEIFDDQFSVERPDGSNFTLKIRSTKLEDSAMYFCASSGTGRTKNIQYFGAGTRLSVL.

This chain uses TRBV9 with TRBJ2-1, with D tentatively TRBD2 (5 bases). The V end lost 5 bases, the J end lost 6 bases, and 9 bases lay between the germline ends. Germline V gives CDR1 SGDLS, CDR2 YYNGEE. The CDR3 consists of 12 residues. The CDR3 here is CASRGGANEQFF. DNA of the CDR3: TGTGCCAGCAGAGGAGGTGCCAATGAGCAGTTCTTC.

The chain has TRBV4-2 and TRBJ2-7, with D possibly TRBD1 on 6 matching bases. The V end lost 0 bases, the J end lost 5 bases, and 11 bases lay between the germline ends. The CDR3 sequence is 14 residues long. Per the germline V gene, CDR1 is LGHNA and CDR2 is YNFKEQ. CDR3 amino acids: CASSQDYRAHEQYF. CDR3 DNA: TGTGCCAGCAGCCAAGATTACAGGGCACACGAGCAGTACTTC.

The V gene is TRBV13, the J gene TRBJ2-1; 9 bases fit TRBD1. J lost 8 bases, V lost 0 bases, and 8 bases had no gene match. CDR1 and CDR2 (germline): PRHDT, FYEKMQ (reference sequence). The CDR3 length is 16 residues. The CDR3 reads CASSLGRRQGGDEQFF. CDR3 bases: TGTGCCAGCAGCTTAGGCCGGAGACAGGGGGGCGATGAGCAGTTCTTC. Looking up the rest from reference TRBV13 and TRBJ2-1 gives the full variable domain: AAGVIQSPRHLIKEKRETATLKCYPIPRHDTVYWYQQGPGQDPQFLISFYEKMQSDKGSIPDRFSAQQFSDYHSELNMSSLELGDSALYFCASSLGRRQGGDEQFFGPGTRLTVL.

The chain has TRBV6-5 and TRBJ1-3; the match to TRBD1 covers 7 bases. Looked up from germline, CDR1 is MNHEY and CDR2 is SVGAGI. The V and J ends lost 2 bases and 2 bases, in that order; junction bases with no gene match: 6. This CDR3 is built from 16 residues. CDR3 DNA: TGTGCCAGCAGTTACCGGACAGGTCGAGCTGGAAACACCATATATTTT. This encodes CASSYRTGRAGNTIYF.

The V gene is TRBV29-1, the J gene TRBJ2-7, with D possibly matching TRBD2 (5 bases). From germline, CDR1 is SQVTM and CDR2 ANQGSEA. Trimming took 3 bases from V and 3 from J, leaving 15 bases between them. The CDR3 consists of 14 residues. CDR3 sequence reads: CSVDEGLGNYEQYF. DNA for the CDR3: TGCAGCGTTGACGAGGGTCTAGGGAACTACGAGCAGTACTTC.

V is TRBV30 and J is TRBJ2-1; D perhaps matches TRBD1 (6 bases). CDR3 size: 16 residues. V lost 3 bases, J lost 2 bases, and 17 bases lay in between. The germline CDR1 and CDR2 sequences are GTSNPN and SVGIG (reference sequence). The CDR3 sequence: CAWSDPTGNPYNEQFF. CDR3 in DNA: TGTGCCTGGAGCGACCCTACAGGGAACCCCTACAATGAGCAGTTCTTC.

The J gene is TRBJ1-1, the V gene TRBV9, with 8 bases identical to TRBD1. After removal of 2 bases from V and 5 bases from J, the junction contained 8 bases not matched to a gene. CDR3 length: 15 residues. Germline CDR1 is SGDLS and CDR2 is YYNGEE. The CDR3 loop is CASSVGTGGRTEAFF. The CDR3, as DNA: TGTGCCAGCAGCGTGGGGACAGGTGGAAGGACTGAAGCTTTCTTT.

The chain carries TRBV18 and TRBJ2-7; 7 bases map to TRBD1. CDR1 is KGHSH and CDR2 is LQKENI in the germline V gene. CDR3 length equals 14 residues. V trimming: 6 bases; J trimming: 5 bases; junction bases outside the gene matches: 10. The CDR3 here is CASSPRQGFNEQYF. The CDR3 DNA reads TGTGCCAGCTCCCCTAGACAGGGTTTCAACGAGCAGTACTTC.

The rearrangement joins TRBV2 to TRBJ2-3, with a possible D match to TRBD2 (6 bases). In germline, CDR1 is SNHLY, CDR2 FYNNEI. Trimming stripped 3 bases from V and 2 bases from J, with 12 bases between. The CDR3 contains 15 residues. The CDR3 sequence: CASSEVGDSTDTQYF. CDR3 coding DNA: TGTGCCAGCAGTGAGGTTGGGGACTCCACAGATACGCAGTATTTT.

This chain uses TRBV13 with TRBJ1-2; a possible D gene is TRBD1 (5 bases). Germline V gene lookup returns CDR1 PRHDT and CDR2 FYEKMQ (reference sequence). V was pared by 0 bases and J by 3 bases, with 17 bases between. The CDR3 loop spans 17 amino acids. CDR3 nucleotides: TGTGCCAGCAGCTTAGGCACCAATCCTTGGGGGGACTATGGCTACACCTTC. It codes for CASSLGTNPWGDYGYTF.

Notes on this clone: Its ends do not fully match the called genes, so a read error is possible. This chain joins TRBV2 and TRBJ1-2, with D possibly being TRBD1 (6 bases). Germline lookup yields CDR1 SNHLY and CDR2 FYNNEI. The CDR3 has 10 amino acids. The CDR3 DNA sequence: TGTGCCAGCACCGGGACACCTTTCGCCTTC. Protein product: CASTGTPFAF.

This chain uses TRBV6-5 with TRBJ2-7; 7 nucleotides align to TRBD1. CDR1 is MNHEY, CDR2 SVGAGI, per germline. CDR3 length equals 15 residues. V was pared by 6 bases and J by 4 bases, with 12 bases of the junction left unmatched. The CDR3 DNA sequence: TGTGCCAGCAGATCTCCGGGACAGAATTTTTACGAGCAGTACTTC. Encoded protein: CASRSPGQNFYEQYF.

The chain couples TRBV7-2 to TRBJ1-2; D perhaps matches TRBD1 (6 bases). Germline V gene lookup returns CDR1 SGHTA and CDR2 FQGNSA. This CDR3 is built from 15 residues. Trimming stripped 5 bases from V and 2 bases from J, with 15 bases between. The CDR3 coding sequence is TGTGCCAGCAGCCTACCCGAACAGGGAAACTATGGCTACACCTTC. Protein: CASSLPEQGNYGYTF.

The chain combines TRBV7-3 with TRBJ2-7; possible D gene TRBD1, 5 bases. Germline values: CDR1 SGHTA, CDR2 FQGTGA. CDR3 size: 15 residues. V gave up 2 bases and J gave up 5 bases, with 16 bases separating them. CDR3 residues: CASSLGAGLPNEQYF. The CDR3 DNA reads TGTGCCAGCAGCTTAGGTGCAGGGCTCCCGAACGAGCAGTACTTC.

The chain is built from TRBV29-1 and TRBJ1-5; D is uncertain. Looked up from germline, CDR1 is SQVTM and CDR2 is ANQGSEA. The CDR3 contains 17 residues. The V end lost 2 bases, the J end lost 5 bases, and 22 bases lay between the germline ends. CDR3 in DNA: TGCAGCGTTGAACCCCCTAATGAGGGAGTGGACTATCAGCCCCAGCATTTT. Protein sequence: CSVEPPNEGVDYQPQHF.

The J gene is TRBJ1-1, the V gene TRBV5-6; TRBD1 might be the D (5 bases). In germline, CDR1 is SGHDT, CDR2 YYEEEE. Trimming left V 2 bases short and J 1 base short, with 12 bases between. There are 15 residues in the CDR3. CDR3 protein: CASSLGLGGNTEAFF. The CDR3 coding sequence is TGTGCCAGCAGCTTAGGTCTGGGGGGGAACACTGAAGCTTTCTTT. The full variable domain, rest sourced from reference TRBV5-6 and TRBJ1-1, is DAGVTQSPTHLIKTRGQQVTLRCSPKSGHDTVSWYQQALGQGPQFIFQYYEEEERQRGNFPDRFSGHQFPNYSSELNVNALLLGDSALYLCASSLGLGGNTEAFFGQGTRLTVV.

This sequence joins TRBV9 and TRBJ2-7, with 7 bases lining up with TRBD2. CDR3 length: 14 residues. Germline V gene sequence: CDR1 SGDLS, CDR2 YYNGEE. Germline trimming cut 2 bases from V and 2 bases from J; bases unmatched to any gene: 4. This CDR3 is CASSVGGTAYEQYF. Here the CDR3 DNA reads TGTGCCAGCAGCGTGGGGGGGACCGCCTACGAGCAGTACTTC.